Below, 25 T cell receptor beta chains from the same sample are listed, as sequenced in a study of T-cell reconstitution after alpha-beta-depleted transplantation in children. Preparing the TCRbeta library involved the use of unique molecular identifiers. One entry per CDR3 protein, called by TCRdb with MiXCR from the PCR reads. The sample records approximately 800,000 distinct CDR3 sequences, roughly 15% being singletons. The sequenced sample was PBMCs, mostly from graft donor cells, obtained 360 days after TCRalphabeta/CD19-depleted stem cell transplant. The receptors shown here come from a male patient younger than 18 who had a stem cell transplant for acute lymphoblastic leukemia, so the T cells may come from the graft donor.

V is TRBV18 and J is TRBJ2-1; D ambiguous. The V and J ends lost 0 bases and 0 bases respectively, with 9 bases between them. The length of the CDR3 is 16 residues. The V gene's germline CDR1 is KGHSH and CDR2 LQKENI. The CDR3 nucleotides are TGTGCCAGCTCACCACCGGACGGAAGCTCCTACAATGAGCAGTTCTTC. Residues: CASSPPDGSSYNEQFF.

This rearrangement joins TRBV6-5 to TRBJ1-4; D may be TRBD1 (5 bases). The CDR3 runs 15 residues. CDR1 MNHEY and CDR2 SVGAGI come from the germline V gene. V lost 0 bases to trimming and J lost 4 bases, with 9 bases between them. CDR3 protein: CASSYSQGVNEKLFF. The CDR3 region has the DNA TGTGCCAGCAGTTACTCCCAGGGAGTTAATGAAAAACTGTTTTTT.

Written as DNA, the CDR3 is TGCGCCAGCAGCTCTGCTAGCGGGAGGGCCACAGATACGCAGTATTTT. This gives the protein CASSSASGRATDTQYF. This chain uses TRBV5-1 with TRBJ2-3; 12 nucleotides agree with TRBD2. The germline CDR1 and CDR2 sequences are SGHRS and YFSETQ. There are 16 residues in the CDR3. V lost 3 bases and J lost 2; bases outside the gene matches: 4. Complete variable domain (other parts from reference TRBV5-1 and TRBJ2-3): KAGVTQTPRYLIKTRGQQVTLSCSPISGHRSVSWYQQTPGQGLQFLFEYFSETQRNKGNFPGRFSGRQFSNSRSEMNVSTLELGDSALYLCASSSASGRATDTQYFGPGTRLTVL.

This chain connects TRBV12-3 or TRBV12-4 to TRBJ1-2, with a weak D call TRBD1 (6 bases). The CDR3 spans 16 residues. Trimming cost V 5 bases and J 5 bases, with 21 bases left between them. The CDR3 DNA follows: TGTGCCAGCAGTCCCCTCGACAGGACCCAAGGGTATGGCTACACCTTC. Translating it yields CASSPLDRTQGYGYTF.

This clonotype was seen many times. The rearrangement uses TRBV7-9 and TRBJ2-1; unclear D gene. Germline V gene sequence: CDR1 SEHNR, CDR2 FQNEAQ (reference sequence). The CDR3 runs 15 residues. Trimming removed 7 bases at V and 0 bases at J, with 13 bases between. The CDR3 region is CASTLGRSSYNEQFF. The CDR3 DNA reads TGTGCCAGCACTCTCGGGCGAAGCTCCTACAATGAGCAGTTCTTC.

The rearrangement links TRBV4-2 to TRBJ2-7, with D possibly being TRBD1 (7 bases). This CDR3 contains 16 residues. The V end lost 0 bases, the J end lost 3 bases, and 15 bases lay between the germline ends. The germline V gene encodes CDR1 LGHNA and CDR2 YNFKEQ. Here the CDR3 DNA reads TGTGCCAGCAGCCAAGAACTGTCAGGGGGGATCTACGAGCAGTACTTC. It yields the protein CASSQELSGGIYEQYF.

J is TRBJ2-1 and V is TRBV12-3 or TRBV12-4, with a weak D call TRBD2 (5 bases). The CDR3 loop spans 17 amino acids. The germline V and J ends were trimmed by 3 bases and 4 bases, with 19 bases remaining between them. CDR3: CASSFRGGTRRYNEQFF. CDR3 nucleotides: TGTGCCAGCAGTTTTCGTGGAGGTACAAGGAGGTACAATGAGCAGTTCTTC.

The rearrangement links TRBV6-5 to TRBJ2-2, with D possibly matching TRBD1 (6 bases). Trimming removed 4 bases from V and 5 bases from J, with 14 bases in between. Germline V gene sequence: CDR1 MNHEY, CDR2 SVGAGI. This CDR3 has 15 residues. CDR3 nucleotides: TGTGCCAGCAGTTCGGGGACAAGATCTACCGGGGAGCTGTTTTTT. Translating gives CASSSGTRSTGELFF.

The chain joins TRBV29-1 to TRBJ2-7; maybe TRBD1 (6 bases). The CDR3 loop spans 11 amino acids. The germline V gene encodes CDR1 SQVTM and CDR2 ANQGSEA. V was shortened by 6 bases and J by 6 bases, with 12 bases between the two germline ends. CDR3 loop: CSVQGLSEQYF. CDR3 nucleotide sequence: TGCAGCGTCCAGGGGCTTAGCGAGCAGTACTTC.

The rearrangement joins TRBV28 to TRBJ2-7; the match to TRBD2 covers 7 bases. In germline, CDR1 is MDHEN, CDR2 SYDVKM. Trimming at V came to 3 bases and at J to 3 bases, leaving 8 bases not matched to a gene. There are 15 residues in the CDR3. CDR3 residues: CASSFPAGVGYEQYF. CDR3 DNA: TGTGCCAGCAGTTTCCCGGCGGGAGTGGGCTACGAGCAGTACTTC.

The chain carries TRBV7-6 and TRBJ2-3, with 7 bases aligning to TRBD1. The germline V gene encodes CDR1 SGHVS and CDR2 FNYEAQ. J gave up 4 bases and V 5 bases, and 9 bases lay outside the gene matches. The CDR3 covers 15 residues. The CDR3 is CASSGFATGPDTQYF. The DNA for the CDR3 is TGTGCCAGCAGCGGATTTGCGACAGGGCCAGATACGCAGTATTTT. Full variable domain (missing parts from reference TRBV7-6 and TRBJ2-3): GAGVSQSPRYKVTKRGQDVALRCDPISGHVSLYWYRQALGQGPEFLTYFNYEAQQDKSGLPNDRFSAERPEGSISTLTIQRTEQRDSAMYRCASSGFATGPDTQYFGPGTRLTVL.

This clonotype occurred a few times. CDR3 loop: CASSFAGREQYF. In DNA form, the CDR3 reads TGCGCCAGCAGCTTTGCGGGTAGGGAGCAGTACTTC. J is TRBJ2-7 and V is TRBV5-1; perhaps TRBD2 as D (5 bases). V was shortened by 2 bases and J by 7 bases, with 10 bases between the two germline ends. The CDR3 is 12 residues long. The germline CDR1 and CDR2 sequences are SGHRS and YFSETQ.

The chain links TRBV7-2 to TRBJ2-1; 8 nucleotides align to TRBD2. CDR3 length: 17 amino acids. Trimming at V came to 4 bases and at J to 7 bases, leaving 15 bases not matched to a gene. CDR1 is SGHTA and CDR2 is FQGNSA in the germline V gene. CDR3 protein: CASSSRFRGGLRNEQFF. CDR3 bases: TGTGCCAGCAGCTCTCGTTTTCGGGGGGGCCTACGGAATGAGCAGTTCTTC.

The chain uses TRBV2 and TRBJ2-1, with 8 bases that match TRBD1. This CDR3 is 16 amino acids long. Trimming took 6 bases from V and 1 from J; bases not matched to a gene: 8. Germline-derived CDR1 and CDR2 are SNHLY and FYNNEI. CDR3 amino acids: CASSPLGTGSYNEQFF. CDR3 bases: TGTGCCAGCAGCCCCTTGGGGACAGGTTCCTACAATGAGCAGTTCTTC.

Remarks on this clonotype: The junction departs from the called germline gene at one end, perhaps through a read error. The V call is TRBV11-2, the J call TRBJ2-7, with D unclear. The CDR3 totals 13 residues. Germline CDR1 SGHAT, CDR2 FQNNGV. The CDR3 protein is CASSSNLAYEQYF. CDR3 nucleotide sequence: TGTGCAAGCAGCTCTAATCTAGCCTACGAGCAGTACTTC.

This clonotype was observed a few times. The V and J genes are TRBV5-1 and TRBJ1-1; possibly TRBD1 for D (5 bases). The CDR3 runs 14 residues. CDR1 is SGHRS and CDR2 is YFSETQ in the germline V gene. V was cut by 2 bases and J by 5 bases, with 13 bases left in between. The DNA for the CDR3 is TGCGCCAGCAGCTTCCGGGACTCTCGTACTGAAGCTTTCTTT. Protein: CASSFRDSRTEAFF.

This CDR3 reads CASSARRGGDTRPQSSGNTIYF. CDR3 sequence (DNA): TGTGCCAGCAGCGCCCGGCGGGGGGGGGACACACGTCCCCAGAGCTCTGGAAACACCATATATTTT. This chain links TRBV7-6 with TRBJ1-3; perhaps TRBD1 as D (6 bases). Germline loops: CDR1 SGHVS, CDR2 FNYEAQ. Trimming cost V 5 bases and J 0 bases, with 32 bases left between them. The CDR3 totals 22 residues.

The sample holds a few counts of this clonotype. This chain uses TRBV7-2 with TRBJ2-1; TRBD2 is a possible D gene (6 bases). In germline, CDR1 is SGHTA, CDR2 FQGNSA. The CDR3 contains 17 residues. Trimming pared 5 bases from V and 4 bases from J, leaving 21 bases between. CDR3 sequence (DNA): TGTGCCAGCAGCCCAAAGTCCCTCTATGGGGGGTACAATGAGCAGTTCTTC. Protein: CASSPKSLYGGYNEQFF.

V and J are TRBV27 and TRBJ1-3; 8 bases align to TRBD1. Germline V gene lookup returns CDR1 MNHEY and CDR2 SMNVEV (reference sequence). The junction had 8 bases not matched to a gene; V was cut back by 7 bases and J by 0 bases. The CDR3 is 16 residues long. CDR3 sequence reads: CASMAGDRGSGNTIYF. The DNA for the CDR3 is TGTGCCAGCATGGCTGGAGACAGGGGCTCTGGAAACACCATATATTTT.

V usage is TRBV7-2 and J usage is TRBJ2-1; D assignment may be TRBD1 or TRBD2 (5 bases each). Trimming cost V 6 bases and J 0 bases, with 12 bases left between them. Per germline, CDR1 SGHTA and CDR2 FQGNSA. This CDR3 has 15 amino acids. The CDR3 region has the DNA TGTGCCAGCAGTTGGGGGATTAGCTCCTACAATGAGCAGTTCTTC. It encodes CASSWGISSYNEQFF.

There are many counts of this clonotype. The CDR3 coding sequence is TGCGCCAGCAGCTCGAGGGAACTGCGGTACAATGAGCAGTTCTTC. Translating it yields CASSSRELRYNEQFF. The chain uses TRBV5-1 and TRBJ2-1; maybe TRBD2 (5 bases). Trimming stripped 3 bases from V and 4 bases from J, with 14 bases between. CDR1 SGHRS and CDR2 YFSETQ come from the germline V gene. The CDR3 consists of 15 residues.

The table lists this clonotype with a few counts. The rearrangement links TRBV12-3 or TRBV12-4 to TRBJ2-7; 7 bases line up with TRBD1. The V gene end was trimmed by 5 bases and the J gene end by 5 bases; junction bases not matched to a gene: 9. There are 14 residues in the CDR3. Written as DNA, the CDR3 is TGTGCCAGCAGTCCACAGGGGAATTGGAACGAGCAGTACTTC. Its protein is CASSPQGNWNEQYF.

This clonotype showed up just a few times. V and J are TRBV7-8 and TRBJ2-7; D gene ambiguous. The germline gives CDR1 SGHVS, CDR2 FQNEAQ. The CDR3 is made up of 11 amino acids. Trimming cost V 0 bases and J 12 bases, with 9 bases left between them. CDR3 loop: CASSLAGPPYF. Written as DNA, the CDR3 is TGTGCCAGCAGCTTAGCGGGTCCCCCGTACTTC.

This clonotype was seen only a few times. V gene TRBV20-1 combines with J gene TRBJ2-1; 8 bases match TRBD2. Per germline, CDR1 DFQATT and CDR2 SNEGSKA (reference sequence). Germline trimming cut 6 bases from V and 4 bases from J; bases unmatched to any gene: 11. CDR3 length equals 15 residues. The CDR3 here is CSAGPPAGDYNEQFF. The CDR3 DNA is TGCAGTGCAGGCCCCCCAGCGGGAGATTACAATGAGCAGTTCTTC.

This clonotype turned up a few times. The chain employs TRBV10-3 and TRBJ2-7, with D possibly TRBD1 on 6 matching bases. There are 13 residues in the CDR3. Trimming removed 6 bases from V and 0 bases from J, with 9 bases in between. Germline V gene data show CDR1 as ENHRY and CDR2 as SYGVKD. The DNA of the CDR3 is TGTGCCATCAGGAAGACAGGCTCCTACGAGCAGTACTTC. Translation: CAIRKTGSYEQYF.